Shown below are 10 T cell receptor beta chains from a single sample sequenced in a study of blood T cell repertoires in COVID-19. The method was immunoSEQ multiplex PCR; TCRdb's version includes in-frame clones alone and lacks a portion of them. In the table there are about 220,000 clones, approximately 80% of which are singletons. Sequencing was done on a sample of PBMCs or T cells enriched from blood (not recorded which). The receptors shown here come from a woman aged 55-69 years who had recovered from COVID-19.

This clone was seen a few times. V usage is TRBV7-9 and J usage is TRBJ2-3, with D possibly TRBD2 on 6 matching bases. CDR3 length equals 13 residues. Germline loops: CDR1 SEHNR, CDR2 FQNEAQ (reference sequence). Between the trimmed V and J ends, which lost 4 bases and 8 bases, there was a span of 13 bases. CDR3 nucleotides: TGTGCCAGCAGCTATACTAGCCCGGGTACGCAGTATTTT. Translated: CASSYTSPGTQYF.

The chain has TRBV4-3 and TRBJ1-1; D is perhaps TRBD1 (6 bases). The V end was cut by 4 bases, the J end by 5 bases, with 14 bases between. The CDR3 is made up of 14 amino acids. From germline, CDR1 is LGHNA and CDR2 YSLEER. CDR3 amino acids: CASSPTGFQTEAFF. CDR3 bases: TGCGCCAGCAGCCCTACAGGGTTTCAGACTGAAGCTTTCTTT.

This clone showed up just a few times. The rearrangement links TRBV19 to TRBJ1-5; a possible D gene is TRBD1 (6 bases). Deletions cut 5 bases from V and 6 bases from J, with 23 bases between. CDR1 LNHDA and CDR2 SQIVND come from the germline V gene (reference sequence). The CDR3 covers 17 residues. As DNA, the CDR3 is TGTGCCAGTAGTTCCAGAGACAGGACAGATCCCCCTCAGCCCCAGCATTTT. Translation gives CASSSRDRTDPPQPQHF.

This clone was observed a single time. The CDR3 region is CASSSPGLRLNEQFF. Written as DNA, the CDR3 is TGTGCCAGCAGTTCCCCGGGACTGCGCTTGAATGAGCAGTTCTTC. The chain has TRBV6-5 and TRBJ2-1; possibly TRBD2 for D (6 bases). CDR1 is MNHEY and CDR2 is SVGAGI in the germline V gene. V was shortened by 4 bases and J by 7 bases, with 17 bases between the two germline ends. The CDR3 consists of 15 residues.

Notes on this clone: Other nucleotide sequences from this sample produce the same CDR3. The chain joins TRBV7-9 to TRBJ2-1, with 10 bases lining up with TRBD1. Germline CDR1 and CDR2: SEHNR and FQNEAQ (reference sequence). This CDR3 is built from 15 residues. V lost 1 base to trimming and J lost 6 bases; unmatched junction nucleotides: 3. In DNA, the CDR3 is TGTGCCAGCAGCTTAGAGAGGGACAGGGGCAATGAGCAGTTCTTC. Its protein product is CASSLERDRGNEQFF.

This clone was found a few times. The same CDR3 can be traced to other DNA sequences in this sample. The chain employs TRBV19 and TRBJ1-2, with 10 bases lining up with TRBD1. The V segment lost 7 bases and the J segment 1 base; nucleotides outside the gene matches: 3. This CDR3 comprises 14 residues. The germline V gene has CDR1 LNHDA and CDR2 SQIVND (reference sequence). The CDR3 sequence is CASTRDRGNYGYTF. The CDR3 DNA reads TGTGCCAGTACACGGGACAGGGGTAACTATGGCTACACCTTC.

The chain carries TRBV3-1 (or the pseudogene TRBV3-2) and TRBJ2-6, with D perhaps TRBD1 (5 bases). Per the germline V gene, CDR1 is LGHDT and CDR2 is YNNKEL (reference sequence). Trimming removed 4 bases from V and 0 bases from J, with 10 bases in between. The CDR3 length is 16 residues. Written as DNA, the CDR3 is TGTGCCAGCAGCCTAGACAGTCACTCTGGGGCCAACGTCCTGACTTTC. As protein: CASSLDSHSGANVLTF.

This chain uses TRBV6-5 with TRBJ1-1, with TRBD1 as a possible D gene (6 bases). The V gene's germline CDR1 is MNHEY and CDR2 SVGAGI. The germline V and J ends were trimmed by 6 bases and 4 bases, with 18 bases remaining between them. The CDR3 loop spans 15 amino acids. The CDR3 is CASSILRGVGTEAFF. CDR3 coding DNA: TGTGCCAGCAGCATACTCAGGGGCGTAGGCACTGAAGCTTTCTTT.

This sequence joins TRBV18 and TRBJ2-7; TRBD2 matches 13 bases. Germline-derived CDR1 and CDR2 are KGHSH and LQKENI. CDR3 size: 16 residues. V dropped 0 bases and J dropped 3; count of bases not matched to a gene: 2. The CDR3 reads CASSPPTSGGIYEQYF. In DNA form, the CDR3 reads TGTGCCAGCTCACCACCGACTAGCGGGGGGATCTACGAGCAGTACTTC.

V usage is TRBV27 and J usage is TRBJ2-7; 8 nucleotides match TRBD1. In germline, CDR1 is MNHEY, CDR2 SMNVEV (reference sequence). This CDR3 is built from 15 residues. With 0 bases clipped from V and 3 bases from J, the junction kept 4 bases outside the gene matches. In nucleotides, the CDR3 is TGTGCCAGCAGTTTATCAGCCACAGGGGGCTACGAGCAGTACTTC. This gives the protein CASSLSATGGYEQYF.